This paragraph covers one TCR beta chain sequence. Antigen: not known. Alongside blood RNA obtained from unsorted whole blood, germline DNA was also extracted. Reverse transcription of 500 to 650 ng total RNA with a constant-region primer produced TCR beta cDNA. Slightly modified ARM-PCR served as the procedure for the TCR beta libraries. These libraries came from three rounds of nested multiplex PCR. MiXCR was run by TCRdb on the multiplex PCR reads, yielding one entry per CDR3 protein. Among fewer than 350,000 distinct CDR3 sequences listed, around three fifths were seen once. This specimen comes from a study of tumor-infiltrating lymphocytes in primary liver carcinoma. Findings and caveats of the study: The overlap of tumor-adjacent and tumor-blood pairs was smaller than that of tumor region pairs.

This TCR was recovered from a man aged 40-49 years with primary liver carcinoma and hepatitis B virus infection. The sample comprised peripheral blood.

Here the CDR3 reads CASSVLSLGMSGELFF. CDR3 nucleotides: TGTGCCAGCAGCGTCCTCTCCCTAGGTATGAGCGGGGAGCTGTTTTTT. This chain links TRBV9 with TRBJ2-2; D ambiguous. V lost 2 bases and J 7 bases, leaving 18 bases between the germline ends. The CDR3 has 16 amino acids. The germline gives CDR1 SGDLS, CDR2 YYNGEE.